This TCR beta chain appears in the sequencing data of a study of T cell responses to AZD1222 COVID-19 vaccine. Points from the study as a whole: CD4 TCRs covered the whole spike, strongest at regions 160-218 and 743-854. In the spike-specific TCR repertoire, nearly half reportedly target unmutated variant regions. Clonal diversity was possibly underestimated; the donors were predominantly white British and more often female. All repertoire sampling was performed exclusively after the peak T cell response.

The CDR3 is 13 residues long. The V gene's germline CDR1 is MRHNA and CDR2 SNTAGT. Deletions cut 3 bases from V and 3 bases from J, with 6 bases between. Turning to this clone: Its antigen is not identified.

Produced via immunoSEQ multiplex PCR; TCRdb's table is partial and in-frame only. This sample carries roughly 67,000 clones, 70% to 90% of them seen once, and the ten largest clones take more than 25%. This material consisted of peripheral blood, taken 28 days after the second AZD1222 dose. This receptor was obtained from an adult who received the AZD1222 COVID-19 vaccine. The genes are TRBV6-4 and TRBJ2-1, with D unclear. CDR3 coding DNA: TGTGCCAGCAGTGAGTCCATCTACAATGAGCAGTTCTTC. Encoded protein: CASSESIYNEQFF.